This section outlines one T cell receptor beta chain sequence together with its context. Its antigen is unidentified. Losses at the gene ends were 6 bases for V and 0 bases for J; bases not matched to a gene: 3. Germline V lookup: CDR1 MNHEY, CDR2 SVGAGI. The CDR3 covers 14 residues. The record originates from a study of T cell responses to AZD1222 COVID-19 vaccine. Study-wide context: Pooled together were second doses at about 4 or about 12 weeks. The study's findings and limits: Spike was spanned by vaccine-associated CD4 TCRs, with dominance at 160-218 and 743-854. There were mostly white British donors and more females than males, and clonal diversity was possibly underestimated.

The protocol was immunoSEQ multiplex PCR, while the TCRdb copy is restricted to in-frame clones and leaves out a portion. The sample lists 130,000 to 150,000 clones, over 75% occurring once. The chain is built from TRBV6-5 and TRBJ1-1, with TRBD1 matching over 8 bases. The receptor comes from an adult in good health. The sequences come from peripheral blood, collected on day 0 of AZD1222 vaccination. The CDR3 is CASRDRVVNTEAFF. CDR3 DNA sequence: TGTGCCAGCAGGGACAGGGTCGTGAACACTGAAGCTTTCTTT.